A selection of T cell receptor beta chains follows, all from one sample in a study of regulatory T cells in long-lasting Graves disease. MiXCR, run by TCRdb on the multiplex PCR reads, gives a single entry per CDR3 protein. Of roughly 300,000 distinct CDR3 sequences listed, 20% to 25% are singletons. Specimen: peripheral blood mononuclear cells (PBMCs), collected when the disease was refractory, from a patient treated with antithyroid drugs. These receptors were collected from a female donor with Graves disease. Both conserved end residues are part of each CDR3. A D gene is named only where the DNA matches it firmly. Some rows mark clone size as missing; the rest say once, few, many or name a class of expanded clone.

DNA: TGTGCCAGCAGAGACGTCCGGGCGATGAACACTGAAGCTTTCTTT; CDR3: CASRDVRAMNTEAFF; V: TRBV28; size: many; length: 15; D: -; J: TRBJ1-1
DNA: TGTGCCAGTAGGCGCATCATGGCGACTGAAGCTTTCTTT; CDR3: CASRRIMATEAFF; V: TRBV19; size: few; length: 13; D: -; J: TRBJ1-1
DNA: TGTGCCAGCAGCTTAGGGGTAGCCAAAAACATTCAGTACTTC; CDR3: CASSLGVAKNIQYF; V: TRBV28; size: many; length: 14; D: -; J: TRBJ2-4
DNA: TGTGCCAGCAGTGATGGGAGCGGGAGGGAGACCCAGTACTTC; CDR3: CASSDGSGRETQYF; V: TRBV2; size: many; length: 14; D: TRBD2; J: TRBJ2-5
DNA: TGTGCCATCAGTGAAGCGGCTCCAAGCGAGACCCAGTACTTC; CDR3: CAISEAAPSETQYF; V: TRBV10-3; size: many; length: 14; D: -; J: TRBJ2-5
DNA: TGTGCCAGCAGTTATAGTCGGGGTCAGCCCCAGCATTTT; CDR3: CASSYSRGQPQHF; V: TRBV6-2/TRBV6-3; size: many; length: 13; D: -; J: TRBJ1-5
DNA: TGTGCCAGCAGCTTAAATAGCGGGAAGAACACCGGGGAGCTGTTTTTT; CDR3: CASSLNSGKNTGELFF; V: TRBV7-3; size: few; length: 16; D: TRBD2; J: TRBJ2-2
DNA: TGTGCCAGCGCAGGGAGAGGCGAGCAGTACTTC; CDR3: CASAGRGEQYF; V: TRBV12-3/TRBV12-4; size: many; length: 11; D: -; J: TRBJ2-7
DNA: TGTGCCAGCACCCGAGGGAGCTCCTATAATTCACCCCTCCACTTT; CDR3: CASTRGSSYNSPLHF; V: TRBV2; size: many; length: 15; D: -; J: TRBJ1-6
DNA: TGTGCCAGCAGCCAATCATCGAACACTGAAGCTTTCTTT; CDR3: CASSQSSNTEAFF; V: TRBV14; size: few; length: 13; D: -; J: TRBJ1-1
DNA: TGTGCCAGCAGCCCGAGCCCTCGTGACATAACTGAAGCTTTCTTT; CDR3: CASSPSPRDITEAFF; V: TRBV7-3; size: many; length: 15; D: -; J: TRBJ1-1
DNA: TGTGCCACCAGTGATTTGGCTGGCGGGAGAAAGGCCGGGGAGCTGTTTTTT; CDR3: CATSDLAGGRKAGELFF; V: TRBV24-1; size: many; length: 17; D: TRBD2; J: TRBJ2-2
DNA: TGCAGTGCTAGAGATCCCGACACGCTAAGCTACGAGCAGTACTTC; CDR3: CSARDPDTLSYEQYF; V: TRBV20-1; size: -; length: 15; D: -; J: TRBJ2-7
DNA: TGCGCCAGCAGCCAAGACGTCCGCGACTACGAGCAGTACTTC; CDR3: CASSQDVRDYEQYF; V: TRBV4-1; size: -; length: 14; D: -; J: TRBJ2-7
DNA: TGTGCCTGGAGTCCGGGACTAGCGGGTAAAGAGACCCAGTACTTC; CDR3: CAWSPGLAGKETQYF; V: TRBV30; size: many; length: 15; D: TRBD2; J: TRBJ2-5
DNA: TGTGCCAGCAGTGAATGGCAGGGTAATTCACCCCTCCACTTT; CDR3: CASSEWQGNSPLHF; V: TRBV6-2/TRBV6-3; size: few; length: 14; D: -; J: TRBJ1-6
DNA: TGTGCCAGCAGTTACCGACAGGGGAGGTCCATCGAGCAATACTTC; CDR3: CASSYRQGRSIEQYF; V: TRBV28; size: many; length: 15; D: TRBD1; J: TRBJ2-7
DNA: TGTGCCAGCAGAGCCGGGACAGGGGACGGCTACACCTTC; CDR3: CASRAGTGDGYTF; V: TRBV2; size: many; length: 13; D: TRBD1; J: TRBJ1-2
DNA: TGTGCCAGCAGACCAACTAGCGGCGATCTCTACGAGCAGTACTTC; CDR3: CASRPTSGDLYEQYF; V: TRBV6-2/TRBV6-3; size: few; length: 15; D: TRBD2; J: TRBJ2-7
DNA: TGCAGCGTTGGATCTAGCGGACAAGAGACCCAGTACTTC; CDR3: CSVGSSGQETQYF; V: TRBV29-1; size: many; length: 13; D: TRBD2; J: TRBJ2-5
DNA: TGTGCCAGCATTGCATGGCAGTGGACAGGAACTAACTATGGCTACACCTTC; CDR3: CASIAWQWTGTNYGYTF; V: TRBV2; size: many; length: 17; D: TRBD1; J: TRBJ1-2
DNA: TGTGCCAGCATCTCTAGCAGATCCTACGAGCAGTACTTC; CDR3: CASISSRSYEQYF; V: TRBV6-1; size: -; length: 13; D: -; J: TRBJ2-7